Described below is a single T cell receptor (beta chain) sequence and its context. The protocol was immunoSEQ multiplex PCR, while the TCRdb copy is restricted to in-frame clones and leaves out a portion. The sample has 60,000 to 75,000 clones, about nine tenths seen once. These data come from a study of blood T cell repertoires in COVID-19. In the study overall: Both acute and convalescent COVID-19 samples were obtained from the United States, Italy and Spain.

The V end was cut by 5 bases, the J end by 2 bases, with 13 bases between. This CDR3 contains 14 residues. The germline V gene encodes CDR1 LNHDA and CDR2 SQIVND (reference sequence). The rearrangement links TRBV19 to TRBJ2-7; a weak D match, TRBD2 (6 bases). The receptor's source is a man in his fifties with active COVID-19. The sample was peripheral blood. CDR3 DNA: TGTGCCAGTAGTCCCGGATGGGGGGCCTACGAGCAGTACTTC. This encodes CASSPGWGAYEQYF.